A single sample is the source of the 8 T cell receptor beta chains below, sequenced in a study of blood T cell repertoires in COVID-19. Sequencing was performed with immunoSEQ multiplex PCR; in TCRdb, only in-frame clones are kept and a portion is missing. The table records 200,000 or so clones, 80% of them present only once. Sequencing was carried out using peripheral blood. The receptors derive from a human donor in a cohort sampled during active COVID-19.

The V gene is TRBV2, the J gene TRBJ2-7; a possible D gene is TRBD1 (7 bases). This CDR3 has 17 amino acids. Germline values: CDR1 SNHLY, CDR2 FYNNEI. V was pared by 3 bases and J by 2 bases, with 20 bases between. The chain's CDR3 is CASSDYGVGRGAYEQYF. In DNA form, the CDR3 reads TGTGCCAGCAGTGATTATGGAGTTGGCAGGGGGGCCTACGAGCAGTACTTC.

The rearrangement links TRBV6-5 to TRBJ2-7; a possible D gene is TRBD1 (5 bases). Trimming took 4 bases from V and 4 from J, leaving 14 bases between them. The CDR3 consists of 14 residues. Germline V gene sequence: CDR1 MNHEY, CDR2 SVGAGI. In DNA form, the CDR3 reads TGTGCCAGCAGTTTGGGCGGACAAATTTACGAGCAGTACTTC. It is translated as CASSLGGQIYEQYF.

The rearrangement links TRBV19 to TRBJ1-4; 9 bases fit TRBD1. The ends lost 1 base at V and 5 bases at J; junction bases unmatched: 14. The CDR3 has 19 residues. The germline CDR1 and CDR2 sequences are LNHDA and SQIVND (reference sequence). CDR3 coding DNA: TGTGCCAGTAGTATAGTAAGCGGACAGGGGAGCATCAGGAATGAAAAACTGTTTTTT. Amino acids: CASSIVSGQGSIRNEKLFF.

V and J are TRBV5-1 and TRBJ2-7; TRBD1 might be the D (5 bases). The CDR3 is 13 residues long. Between the trimmed V and J ends, which lost 7 bases and 1 base, there was a span of 12 bases. The germline gives CDR1 SGHRS, CDR2 YFSETQ. In nucleotides, the CDR3 is TGCGCCAGCCACCGGGCAGGGTCCTACGAGCAGTACTTC. Translated, it gives CASHRAGSYEQYF.

V usage is TRBV19 and J usage is TRBJ1-1, with 7 bases lining up with TRBD1. V shed 5 bases, J shed 1 base, and the junction held 10 bases outside the gene matches. The CDR3 has 16 amino acids. CDR1 LNHDA and CDR2 SQIVND come from the germline V gene (reference sequence). CDR3 nucleotide sequence: TGTGCCAGTAGTTTTCTCCCCGGGACAGCGAACACTGAAGCTTTCTTT. This encodes CASSFLPGTANTEAFF.

The chain has TRBV7-9 and TRBJ2-5; 8 bases map to TRBD2. The CDR3 contains 16 residues. V lost 0 bases, J lost 5 bases, and 8 bases stayed unmatched. Germline values: CDR1 SEHNR, CDR2 FQNEAQ (reference sequence). CDR3 loop: CASSLASSGSLETQYF. The DNA of the CDR3 is TGTGCCAGCAGCTTAGCGAGCAGCGGGAGCTTGGAGACCCAGTACTTC.

This clone was picked up a small number of times. The V gene is TRBV19, the J gene TRBJ1-5; 7 bases fit TRBD1. Germline CDR1 and CDR2: LNHDA and SQIVND (reference sequence). V lost 5 bases, J lost 4 bases, and 11 bases stayed unmatched. CDR3 length: 16 amino acids. In DNA, the CDR3 is TGTGCCAGTAGTTTCAGACAGGGAAGCAGGAATCAGCCCCAGCATTTT. Translated: CASSFRQGSRNQPQHF.

The chain carries TRBV18 and TRBJ1-3, with no clear D. CDR1 is KGHSH and CDR2 is LQKENI in the germline V gene. V shed 2 bases and J shed 0 bases, with 11 bases lying between them. The CDR3 sequence is 16 residues long. The CDR3 DNA sequence: TGTGCCAGCTCACCATTGATCGGAGACTCTGGAAACACCATATATTTT. This encodes CASSPLIGDSGNTIYF.